The rows below give T cell receptor beta chains drawn from one sample of a study of patients and donors after allogeneic stem cell transplantation. In TCRdb, the RT-PCR reads were re-called with MiXCR into one record per CDR3 protein. The profile shows 800,000 to 1,000,000 distinct CDR3 sequences, more than 15% of them singletons. Input material: blood, either unsorted or a sorted T cell fraction (not recorded which). The receptors come from a human donor who was either an allogeneic HSCT recipient or a stem cell or donor lymphocyte infusion donor (not recorded which). It is not recorded whose cells these are; they may come from a transplant donor. CDR3s include the opening cysteine and the closing phenylalanine or tryptophan. Fields, in order: V gene, J gene, D gene, clone size, CDR3 DNA, CDR3 protein. A D gene is named only where the DNA matches it firmly. Only some rows state a clone size, as once, few, many or a class for expanded clones.

TRBV12-3/TRBV12-4	TRBJ2-1	TRBD2	many	TGTGCCAGCAATAAAGGACTAGCGGGTGCCTACAATGAGCAGTTCTTC	CASNKGLAGAYNEQFF
TRBV12-3/TRBV12-4	TRBJ2-7	NA	NA	TGTGCCAGCTGCATCAGGGGGGTGGGCGAGCAGTACTTC	CASCIRGVGEQYF
TRBV25-1	TRBJ2-7	NA	few	TGTGCCAGCAGTGAGGGGGACGCCTACGAGCAGTACTTC	CASSEGDAYEQYF
TRBV5-5	TRBJ2-7	NA	NA	TGTGCCAGCAACCGGGCCTACGACCACGAGCAGTACTTC	CASNRAYDHEQYF
TRBV24-1	TRBJ2-2	NA	few	TGTGCCGCCGGGGACACCGGGGAGCTGTTTTTT	CAAGDTGELFF
TRBV6-1	TRBJ2-2	TRBD2	NA	TGTGCCAGCAGTGAAGCGGGACTAGCCGCCGGGGAGCTGTTTTTT	CASSEAGLAAGELFF
TRBV6-2/TRBV6-3	TRBJ2-7	TRBD1	few	TGTGCCAGCAGCAGGGACAGGACGGCCGAGCAGTACTTC	CASSRDRTAEQYF
TRBV5-1	TRBJ2-1	NA	many	TGCGCCAGCAGCGGCGACAACTACAATGAGCAGTTCTTC	CASSGDNYNEQFF
TRBV18	TRBJ2-7	NA	NA	TGTGCCAGCTCACCACCGGCCGGATCATGGTCCTACGAGCAGTACTTC	CASSPPAGSWSYEQYF
TRBV3-1	TRBJ1-1	NA	NA	TGTGCCAGCAGCCAGCGGACAGACATGAACACTGAAGCTTTCTTT	CASSQRTDMNTEAFF
TRBV24-1	TRBJ2-1	NA	few	TGTGCCACCAGTGAACAGGCTACCTCCTACAATGAGCAGTTCTTC	CATSEQATSYNEQFF
TRBV6-5	TRBJ2-1	TRBD2	few	TGTGCCAGCAGTTACGGACTAGCGGGCGATGAGCAGTTCTTC	CASSYGLAGDEQFF
TRBV12-3/TRBV12-4	TRBJ1-1	TRBD1	NA	TGTGCCAGCACCTTAGGACAGGGGAAGAACACTGAAGCTTTCTTT	CASTLGQGKNTEAFF